This TCR beta chain comes out of a study of Ad26.COV2.S vaccination and SARS-CoV-2 variants. Stated treatment: around 19 received Ad26.COV2.S at low or high dose, single or two shots; several received placebo; per-sample allocation not given. Collection of the samples took place on day 63 after the first injection of vaccine or placebo. Libraries were prepared by immunoSEQ multiplex PCR; TCRdb keeps only in-frame clonotypes and omits some of them. In the table there are about 350,000 clones, 65% to 90% of which are singletons. The receptor was derived from a person aged 18-65 years who received the Ad26.COV2.S COVID-19 vaccine or a placebo. This material consisted of peripheral blood, taken in a trial of Ad26.COV2.S vaccine versus placebo.

In DNA form, the CDR3 reads TGTGCCAGCAGTTTAAGGGGGCGCGCGAGGGAAAAACTGTTTTTT. It yields the protein CASSLRGRAREKLFF. The chain recombines TRBV28 with TRBJ1-4, with 7 bases aligning to TRBD1. The germline CDR1 and CDR2 sequences are MDHEN and SYDVKM. After removal of 2 bases from V and 8 bases from J, the junction contained 8 bases not matched to a gene. The CDR3 is made up of 15 amino acids.